This entry concerns a single TCR beta chain. These data are taken from a study of blood T cell repertoires in COVID-19. Study overall: The samples span acute and convalescent COVID-19 from the United States, Italy and Spain. PBMCs, B-cell-depleted T cells, or T cells provided the cDNA or gDNA that made up the material.

V was shortened by 5 bases and J by 2 bases, with 14 bases between the two germline ends. The CDR3 extends over 15 amino acids. Germline CDR1 LNHDA, CDR2 SQIVND (reference sequence). Per the original methods: Nucleated cell counts were estimated from reference gene primer amplification. Here immunoSEQ multiplex PCR was the method, and the copy in TCRdb shows in-frame clones only, minus some. From that table come the V and J calls and clone size; the DNA was used to work out D and trimming. This sample has more than 130,000 clones, with about 90% found just once. The chain has TRBV19 and TRBJ2-3; D uncertain. This sequence originates from a man aged 45 to 65 with active or convalescent COVID-19. Source material: peripheral blood. The CDR3 spells CASSPQYGSTDTQYF. In DNA, the CDR3 is TGTGCCAGTAGTCCCCAGTACGGGTCCACAGATACGCAGTATTTT.